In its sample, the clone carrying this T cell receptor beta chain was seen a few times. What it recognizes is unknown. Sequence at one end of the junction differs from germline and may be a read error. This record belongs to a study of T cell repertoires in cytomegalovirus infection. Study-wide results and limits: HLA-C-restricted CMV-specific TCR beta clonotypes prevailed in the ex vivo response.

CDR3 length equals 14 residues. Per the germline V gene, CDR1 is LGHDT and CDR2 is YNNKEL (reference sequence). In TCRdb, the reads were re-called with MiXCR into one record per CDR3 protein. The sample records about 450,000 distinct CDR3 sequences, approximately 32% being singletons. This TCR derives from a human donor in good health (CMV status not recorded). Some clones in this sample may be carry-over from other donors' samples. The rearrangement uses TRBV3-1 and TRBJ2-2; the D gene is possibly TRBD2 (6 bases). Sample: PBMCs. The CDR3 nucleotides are TGTGCCAGCACCCAAGGAGGGAGCACCGGGGAGCTGTTTTTT. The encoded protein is CASTQGGSTGELFF.